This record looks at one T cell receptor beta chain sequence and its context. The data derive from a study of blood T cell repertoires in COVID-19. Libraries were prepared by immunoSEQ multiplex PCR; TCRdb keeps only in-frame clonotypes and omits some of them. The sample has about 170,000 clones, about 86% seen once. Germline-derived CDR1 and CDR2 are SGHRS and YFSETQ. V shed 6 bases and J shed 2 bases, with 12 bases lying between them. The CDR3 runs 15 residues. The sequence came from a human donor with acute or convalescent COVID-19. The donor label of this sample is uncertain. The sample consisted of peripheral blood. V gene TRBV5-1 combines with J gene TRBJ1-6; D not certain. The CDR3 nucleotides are TGCGCCAGCAAGAGGGAGGGAACCTATAATTCACCCCTCCACTTT. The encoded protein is CASKREGTYNSPLHF.